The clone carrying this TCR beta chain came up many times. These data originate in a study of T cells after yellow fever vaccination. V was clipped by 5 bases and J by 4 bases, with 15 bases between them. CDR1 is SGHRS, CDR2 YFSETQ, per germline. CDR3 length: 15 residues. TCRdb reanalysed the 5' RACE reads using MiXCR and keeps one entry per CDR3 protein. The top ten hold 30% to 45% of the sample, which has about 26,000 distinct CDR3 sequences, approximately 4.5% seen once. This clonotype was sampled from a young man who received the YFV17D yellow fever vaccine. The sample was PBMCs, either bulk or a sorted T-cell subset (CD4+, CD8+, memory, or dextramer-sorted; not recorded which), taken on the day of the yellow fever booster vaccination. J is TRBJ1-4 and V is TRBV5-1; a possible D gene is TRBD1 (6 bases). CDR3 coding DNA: TGCGCCAGCAGATCTTCAGGGGACTTTAATGAAAAACTGTTTTTT. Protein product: CASRSSGDFNEKLFF.